This TCR beta chain was sequenced in a study of blood T cells in healthy people across ages. A sample-barcoded 5' primer and a J-beta primer mix were used in a second PCR of about 7 to 12 cycles. Tags on each cDNA molecule came from a template-switch adaptor with 12 random nucleotides. Each sample yielded at least 3 million CDR3-containing paired-end reads. Via MiXCR, TCRdb re-called the 5' RACE reads, giving one row per CDR3 protein. The sample lists 650,000 to 700,000 distinct CDR3 sequences, about 34% seen once, with just over 15% in the top ten. Whole-study findings and limits: Long-lived donors carried more naive CD4+ cells and greater diversity than aged donors.

Worth noting for this clonotype: The antigen remains unidentified.

The CDR3 is 14 residues long. Germline CDR1 SGHRS, CDR2 YFSETQ. This sequence joins TRBV5-1 and TRBJ2-7; maybe TRBD1 (5 bases). The DNA matches TRBJ2-5 better at its end, which makes the J call doubtful. This sequence originates from a woman aged 80 or over in good health. The sequencing sample was made of blood. The CDR3 is CASSLGTGTETQYF. Written as DNA, the CDR3 is TGCGCCAGCAGCTTGGGCACAGGTACCGAGACCCAGTACTTC.